This TCR beta chain stems from a study of chemoradiotherapy in HPV16-positive cancers. Assay used: immunoSEQ multiplex PCR; TCRdb lists only in-frame clones, some missing. The sample has some 9,900 clones; over 60% are singletons. The receptor's source is a human donor with HPV-associated anogenital cancer. The input for sequencing was tumor tissue, taken from a patient who underwent chemoradiotherapy.

CDR3 DNA: TGTGCCAGCAGCAAGGCAGGGCTCTATGGCTACACCTTC. This translates into CASSKAGLYGYTF. The chain has TRBV7-9 and TRBJ1-2; perhaps TRBD1 as D (5 bases). CDR1 and CDR2 from the germline V gene are SEHNR and FQNEAQ (reference sequence). Trimming shortened V by 5 bases and J by 4 bases, and 11 bases separated the two germline ends. The CDR3 sequence is 13 residues long.